This T cell receptor (beta chain) was sequenced for a study of blood T cell repertoires in COVID-19. V lost 5 bases to trimming and J lost 0 bases; unmatched junction nucleotides: 7. Per the germline V gene, CDR1 is PRHDT and CDR2 is FYEKMQ (reference sequence). The CDR3 runs to 15 residues. TCRdb's copy holds only in-frame clones and misses some; the assay was immunoSEQ multiplex PCR. The sample lists around 310,000 clones; about 89% were seen once. This TCR came from a woman aged 55-69 years with acute or convalescent COVID-19. V and J are TRBV13 and TRBJ2-7; 7 nucleotides align to TRBD2. What was sequenced was peripheral blood. The DNA for the CDR3 is TGTGCCAGCAGCCAGACCAGCGGGGACTCCTACGAGCAGTACTTC. Translated, it gives CASSQTSGDSYEQYF.